Each of the 29 T cell receptor beta chains below was sequenced from the same sample in a study of blood T cells in healthy people across ages. Primers used in a second PCR of about 6 to 11 cycles were a sample-barcoded 5' primer and a J-beta primer mix. TCRdb reprocessed the 5' RACE reads with MiXCR, giving one entry per CDR3 protein. The profile shows around 620,000 distinct CDR3 sequences, about 26% of them singletons. Source material: blood. Receptor source: a woman in her 70s in good health.

The chain uses TRBV11-3 and TRBJ1-1; TRBD1 might be the D (5 bases). V dropped 4 bases and J dropped 5 bases, with 17 bases sitting between them. CDR3 length: 15 amino acids. Germline V gene data show CDR1 as SGHNT and CDR2 as YENEEA. In nucleotides, the CDR3 is TGTGCCAGCAGCTCCGCAATCAGGGATGTTACTGAAGCTTTCTTT. It encodes CASSSAIRDVTEAFF.

This clonotype occurred once. The CDR3 DNA follows: TGTGCCAGCAGCTTGGCGGCCCTACAGGGGGCCGGGGAAAAACTGTTTTTT. Translation gives CASSLAALQGAGEKLFF. The V and J genes are TRBV5-4 and TRBJ1-4; the match to TRBD1 covers 9 bases. V was clipped by 0 bases and J by 8 bases; unmatched bases: 11. Germline loops: CDR1 SGHNT, CDR2 YYREEE (reference sequence). This CDR3 region has 17 residues.

This clonotype was found a few times. The chain combines TRBV2 with TRBJ2-3, with D perhaps matching TRBD1 or TRBD2 (6 bases each). Germline V gene lookup returns CDR1 SNHLY and CDR2 FYNNEI. This CDR3 contains 14 residues. Between the trimmed V and J ends, which lost 6 bases and 6 bases, there was a span of 16 bases. The CDR3 loop is CASREQGGIDTQYF. The DNA of the CDR3 is TGTGCCAGCAGGGAACAGGGCGGGATTGATACGCAGTATTTT.

This clonotype has just a few counts. The V call is TRBV20-1, the J call TRBJ2-5; maybe TRBD1 (6 bases). V lost 0 bases to trimming and J lost 2 bases, with 13 bases between them. Germline values: CDR1 DFQATT, CDR2 SNEGSKA (reference sequence). The CDR3 sequence is 15 residues long. CDR3 amino acids: CSARDQGTQQETQYF. The CDR3 DNA sequence: TGCAGTGCTAGAGATCAAGGGACACAACAAGAGACCCAGTACTTC.

The rearrangement joins TRBV24-1 to TRBJ2-7; TRBD2 matches 7 bases. V trimming: 11 bases; J trimming: 1 base; junction bases outside the gene matches: 4. CDR1 and CDR2 (germline): KGHDR, SFDVKD. CDR3 length: 12 residues. This CDR3 reads CANLADSYEQYF. CDR3 bases: TGTGCCAATCTAGCGGATTCCTACGAGCAGTACTTC.

The genes are TRBV28 and TRBJ2-2; D possibly corresponds to TRBD2 (5 bases). The CDR3 is made up of 15 amino acids. Trimming stripped 3 bases from V and 0 bases from J, with 8 bases between. Per germline, CDR1 MDHEN and CDR2 SYDVKM. The CDR3 bases are TGTGCCAGCAGTTTCCCGGGATCGAACACCGGGGAGCTGTTTTTT. Translation gives CASSFPGSNTGELFF.

This clonotype was detected only a few times. The genes are TRBV2 and TRBJ2-1; D unclear. Deletions cut 7 bases from V and 8 bases from J, with 9 bases between. From germline, CDR1 is SNHLY and CDR2 FYNNEI. The CDR3 runs 11 residues. The CDR3 nucleotides read TGTGCCAGCACATTTCGGGATGAGCAGTTCTTC. Its protein product is CASTFRDEQFF.

V gene TRBV29-1 combines with J gene TRBJ1-5; 8 bases line up with TRBD1. Germline V gene data show CDR1 as SQVTM and CDR2 as ANQGSEA. V lost 5 bases to trimming and J lost 2 bases; unmatched junction nucleotides: 8. The CDR3 length is 15 residues. CDR3 DNA sequence: TGCAGCGTTACGGTTGGACAGGGTGGCAATCAGCCCCAGCATTTT. Translated: CSVTVGQGGNQPQHF. The full variable domain, completed using reference TRBV29-1 and TRBJ1-5, is SAVISQKPSRDICQRGTSLTIQCQVDSQVTMMFWYRQQPGQSLTLIATANQGSEATYESGFVIDKFPISRPNLTFSTLTVSNMSPEDSSIYLCSVTVGQGGNQPQHFGDGTRLSIL.

A few counts support this clonotype. The chain recombines TRBV20-1 with TRBJ1-2; D uncertain. The length of the CDR3 is 14 residues. V was cut by 6 bases and J by 8 bases, with 22 bases left in between. CDR1 and CDR2 from the germline V gene are DFQATT and SNEGSKA (reference sequence). CDR3 residues: CSAPSADPVRGYTF. The CDR3 DNA is TGCAGTGCCCCCTCAGCGGACCCCGTTCGCGGCTACACCTTC.

J is TRBJ1-5 and V is TRBV15; D is perhaps TRBD1 (5 bases). Germline assignment: CDR1 LNHNV and CDR2 YYDKDF (reference sequence). The CDR3 covers 14 residues. The V end was cut by 6 bases, the J end by 10 bases, with 19 bases between. CDR3 amino acids: CATRDPSWGSPQHF. As DNA, the CDR3 is TGTGCCACCAGAGATCCCTCTTGGGGGTCCCCCCAGCATTTT.

The CDR3 coding sequence is TGCGCCAGCAGCCAAGGGGGGACAGGGTCGATCGGTACGCAGTATTTT. Its translation: CASSQGGTGSIGTQYF. J is TRBJ2-3 and V is TRBV4-3; 9 bases line up with TRBD1. The ends lost 1 base at V and 8 bases at J; junction bases unmatched: 10. The CDR3 sequence is 16 residues long. Germline V gene data show CDR1 as LGHNA and CDR2 as YSLEER.

The J gene is TRBJ1-1, the V gene TRBV7-3; perhaps TRBD1 as D (5 bases). The V gene's germline CDR1 is SGHTA and CDR2 FQGTGA. The CDR3 extends over 13 amino acids. The V gene lost 5 bases and the J gene lost 14 bases, with 21 bases spanning the gap. CDR3: CASSRGAADKVFF. For the CDR3, the DNA is TGTGCCAGCAGCCGCGGGGCGGCAGACAAGGTCTTCTTT.

The rearrangement joins TRBV20-1 to TRBJ2-5; the D is unclear. The germline V gene has CDR1 DFQATT and CDR2 SNEGSKA (reference sequence). CDR3 length equals 11 residues. Trimming stripped 3 bases from V and 2 bases from J, with 4 bases between. CDR3 in DNA: TGCAGTGCTAGGGAACAAGAGACCCAGTACTTC. It encodes CSAREQETQYF.

This clonotype was found many times. This chain joins TRBV6-5 and TRBJ1-4; 8 nucleotides agree with TRBD1. Germline V CDR1 and CDR2: MNHEY, SVGAGI. The length of the CDR3 is 14 residues. With V trimmed by 8 bases and J by 7 bases, 9 bases remained unmatched. The CDR3 loop reads CASRSGGAGEKLFF. In nucleotides, the CDR3 is TGTGCCAGCCGATCAGGGGGCGCGGGTGAAAAACTGTTTTTT.

The chain links TRBV6-5 to TRBJ1-1; the match to TRBD1 covers 7 bases. V shed 4 bases and J 0 bases; nucleotides not matched to a gene: 5. Per germline, CDR1 MNHEY and CDR2 SVGAGI. This CDR3 has 15 residues. CDR3 nucleotide sequence: TGTGCCAGCAGTTTCGACAGGGCCCTGAACACTGAAGCTTTCTTT. It is translated as CASSFDRALNTEAFF.

This clonotype was counted between two and nine times. V gene TRBV5-1 combines with J gene TRBJ2-4; 8 bases are shared with TRBD2. There are 14 residues in the CDR3. The V and J ends lost 0 bases and 5 bases, in that order; junction bases with no gene match: 1. CDR1 is SGHRS and CDR2 is YFSETQ in the germline V gene. CDR3 amino acids: CASSLVGGENIQYF. Written as DNA, the CDR3 is TGCGCCAGCAGCTTGGTCGGGGGGGAAAACATTCAGTACTTC.

The CDR3 DNA follows: TGTGCCAGCAAGGGGGGATTCAGGGAGACCCAGTACTTC. This codes for CASKGGFRETQYF. V is TRBV2 and J is TRBJ2-1; possibly TRBD1 or TRBD2 for D (6 bases each). The end of the DNA is better explained by TRBJ2-5, so the J call may be wrong. CDR1 is SNHLY, CDR2 FYNNEI, per germline. The CDR3 runs 13 residues.

This clonotype has more than one count but fewer than ten. The chain is built from TRBV4-2 and TRBJ1-2, with 7 bases that match TRBD1. V lost 5 bases, J lost 1 base, and 10 bases stayed unmatched. The CDR3 is 16 residues long. Per germline, CDR1 LGHNA and CDR2 YNFKEQ. CDR3 sequence: CASSVSRDSGNYGYTF. DNA of the CDR3: TGTGCCAGCAGCGTCAGCCGGGACAGCGGTAACTATGGCTACACCTTC.

The V and J genes are TRBV6-5 and TRBJ1-1, with D unclear. This CDR3 has 15 amino acids. V lost 6 bases, J lost 4 bases, and 18 bases lay in between. Germline values: CDR1 MNHEY, CDR2 SVGAGI. The chain's CDR3 is CASRKTVSLGTEAFF. The CDR3, as DNA: TGTGCCAGCAGGAAAACAGTGAGCCTGGGCACTGAAGCTTTCTTT.

The CDR3 here is CASSLSAGENGYTF. The CDR3 nucleotides read TGCGCCAGCAGCTTGTCGGCAGGGGAAAATGGCTACACCTTC. The chain employs TRBV5-1 and TRBJ1-2; a possible D gene is TRBD1 (6 bases). V shed 1 base and J shed 6 bases, with 13 bases lying between them. Germline CDR1 and CDR2: SGHRS and YFSETQ. This CDR3 is built from 14 residues.

This clonotype occurred many times. The chain couples TRBV5-1 to TRBJ1-5; D unresolved. V was clipped by 0 bases and J by 4 bases, with 5 bases between them. Germline CDR1 and CDR2: SGHRS and YFSETQ. The CDR3 extends over 13 amino acids. In nucleotides, the CDR3 is TGCGCCAGCAGCTTGGACGGGAATCAGCCCCAGCATTTT. This translates into CASSLDGNQPQHF. Variable domain in full (rest from reference TRBV5-1 and TRBJ1-5): KAGVTQTPRYLIKTRGQQVTLSCSPISGHRSVSWYQQTPGQGLQFLFEYFSETQRNKGNFPGRFSGRQFSNSRSEMNVSTLELGDSALYLCASSLDGNQPQHFGDGTRLSIL.

CDR3 sequence: CAWSVEQPGNTIYF. The CDR3 DNA reads TGTGCCTGGAGTGTGGAACAGCCGGGAAACACCATATATTTT. V usage is TRBV30 and J usage is TRBJ1-3; D is ambiguous. The V and J ends lost 0 bases and 4 bases respectively, with 10 bases between them. This CDR3 region has 14 residues. Germline V gene data show CDR1 as GTSNPN and CDR2 as SVGIG (reference sequence).

CDR3 DNA: TGTGCCACCAGTGATCCCGGACTAGCCGATGAGCAGTTCTTC. Translation: CATSDPGLADEQFF. The gene calls are TRBV24-1 and TRBJ2-1, with 8 bases identical to TRBD2. This CDR3 spans 14 amino acids. Looked up from germline, CDR1 is KGHDR and CDR2 is SFDVKD. The V and J ends lost 3 bases and 8 bases, in that order; junction bases with no gene match: 5.

The chain combines TRBV5-1 with TRBJ1-6; a possible D gene is TRBD1 (5 bases). The length of the CDR3 is 15 residues. Germline V gives CDR1 SGHRS, CDR2 YFSETQ. Trimming took 9 bases from V and 7 from J, leaving 20 bases between them. The CDR3 loop reads CANRGTNQKNSPLHF. CDR3 bases: TGCGCCAACAGAGGGACGAACCAGAAAAATTCACCCCTCCACTTT.

As regards this clonotype: The junction departs from germline at one end; a sequencing error may be responsible. The V gene is TRBV7-3, the J gene TRBJ2-3; 10 nucleotides line up with TRBD1. Germline loops: CDR1 SGHTA, CDR2 FQGTGA. CDR3 size: 14 residues. CDR3 in amino acids: CASSSDRGTGTQYF. The CDR3 DNA follows: TGTGCCAGCAGCTCGGACAGGGGGACAGGTACGCAGTATTTT.

The genes are TRBV7-2 and TRBJ2-2, with no clear D. The CDR3 length is 15 residues. The germline gives CDR1 SGHTA, CDR2 FQGNSA. The germline V and J ends were trimmed by 3 bases and 1 base, with 9 bases remaining between them. DNA for the CDR3: TGTGCCAGCAGCTTCGTAGCAGGGAACACCGGGGAGCTGTTTTTT. Amino acids: CASSFVAGNTGELFF.

V gene TRBV7-9 combines with J gene TRBJ1-4; TRBD1 agrees at 10 bases. Germline V gene data show CDR1 as SEHNR and CDR2 as FQNEAQ (reference sequence). V shed 5 bases, J shed 6 bases, and the junction held 15 bases outside the gene matches. The CDR3 length is 18 residues. CDR3 amino acids: CASSHPRDRGGRDEKLFF. The CDR3 DNA follows: TGTGCCAGCAGCCATCCCCGGGACAGGGGCGGAAGAGATGAAAAACTGTTTTTT.

V and J are TRBV9 and TRBJ2-3, with D hard to call. Between the trimmed V and J ends, which lost 1 base and 6 bases, there was a span of 15 bases. CDR3 size: 15 residues. Germline V gives CDR1 SGDLS, CDR2 YYNGEE. CDR3 residues: CASSVLGLSKDTQYF. The DNA of the CDR3 is TGTGCCAGCAGCGTACTAGGTCTCTCTAAGGATACGCAGTATTTT.

About this clonotype itself: This is likely an artifact of a read error, given a far larger clone one base away. V is TRBV7-2 and J is TRBJ2-5; possible D gene TRBD2, 6 bases. Germline-derived CDR1 and CDR2 are SGHTA and FQGNSA. The CDR3 covers 13 residues. V shed 5 bases and J shed 5 bases, with 12 bases lying between them. The CDR3 reads CASSLGLHETQYF. In DNA, the CDR3 is TGTGCCAGCAGCCTGGGACTCCATGAGACCCAGTACTTC.